This T cell receptor beta chain was sequenced in a study of cytomegalovirus exposure and HLA in healthy donors. Study summary: Both the approximately 130 validation repertoires and the approximately 700 first-cohort repertoires used the same platform, as reported by a later analysis. Whole-study results and caveats: Investigators reported 150 to 200 TCR beta chains as tied to cytomegalovirus. Rarity held for most TCR sequences, but there were some public TCRs that occurred in many donors.

The repertoire was sequenced with immunoSEQ multiplex PCR; TCRdb's copy has only in-frame clones and lacks some. The top ten hold under 1.3% of the sample, which has about 73,000 clones, about 95% seen once. The CDR3 loop spans 17 amino acids. Worth noting for this clone: The antigen is undetermined.

The genes are TRBV21-1 and TRBJ2-7; the table's D call, TRBD2, was not checked against the DNA. TRBV21-1 is a pseudogene locus. This clonotype originated in a woman under 30 in good health and CMV-seronegative. Specimen: PBMCs. The CDR3 nucleotides are TGTGCCAGCAGCAAAAAAACTAGCGGGGGGGCCCCCTACGAGCAGTACTTC. It translates to CASSKKTSGGAPYEQYF.